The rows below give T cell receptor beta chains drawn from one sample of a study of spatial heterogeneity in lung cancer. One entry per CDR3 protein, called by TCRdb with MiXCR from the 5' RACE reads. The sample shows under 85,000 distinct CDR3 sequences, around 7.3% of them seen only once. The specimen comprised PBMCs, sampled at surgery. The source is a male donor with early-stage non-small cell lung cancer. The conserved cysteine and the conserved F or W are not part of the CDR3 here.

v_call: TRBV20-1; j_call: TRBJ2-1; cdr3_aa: SAFSGRATSEQF
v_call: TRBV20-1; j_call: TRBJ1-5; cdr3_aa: SASPQGNQPQH
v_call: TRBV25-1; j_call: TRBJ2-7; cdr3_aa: ASSDDWREKGSYEQY
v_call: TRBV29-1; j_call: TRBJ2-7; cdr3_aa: SVAAGAYEQY
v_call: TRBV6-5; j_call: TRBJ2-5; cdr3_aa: ASSYGTEQETQY
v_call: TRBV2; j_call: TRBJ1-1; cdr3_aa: ASRANTEAF
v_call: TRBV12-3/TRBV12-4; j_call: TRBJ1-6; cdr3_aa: ASSSPGGTSPLH
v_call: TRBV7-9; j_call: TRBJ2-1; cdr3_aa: ASSLRWKEGEQF
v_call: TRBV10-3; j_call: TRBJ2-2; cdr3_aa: AISESSGNTGELF
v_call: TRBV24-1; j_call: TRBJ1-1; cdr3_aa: ATSDSGPTNTEAF
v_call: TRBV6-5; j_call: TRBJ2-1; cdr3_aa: ASSSGGSLNEQF
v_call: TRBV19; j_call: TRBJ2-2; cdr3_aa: ASSMTSGRGTGELF
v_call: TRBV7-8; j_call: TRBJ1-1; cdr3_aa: ASSLYSSQGGTNTEAF
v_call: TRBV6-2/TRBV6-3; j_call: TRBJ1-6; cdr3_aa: ASSLNVWDDNSPLH
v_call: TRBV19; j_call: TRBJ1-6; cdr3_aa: ASSIGFNSPLH
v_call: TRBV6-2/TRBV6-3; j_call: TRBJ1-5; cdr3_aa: ASSFRRQPQH
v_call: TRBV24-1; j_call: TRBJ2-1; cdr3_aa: ATSDPSQGSGEQF
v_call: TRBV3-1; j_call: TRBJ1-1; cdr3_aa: ASSSVFTNTEAF
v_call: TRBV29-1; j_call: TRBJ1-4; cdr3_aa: SVTGSLNEKLF
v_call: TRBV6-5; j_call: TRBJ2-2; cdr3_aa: ASAGGPGELF
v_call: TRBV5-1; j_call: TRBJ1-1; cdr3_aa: ASSFTGGVRGTEAF
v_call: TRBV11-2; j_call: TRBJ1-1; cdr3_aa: ASSLWGAREGEAF
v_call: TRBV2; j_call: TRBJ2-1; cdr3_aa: ASRTGQGYF
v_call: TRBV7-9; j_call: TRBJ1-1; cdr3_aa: ASRAYRVGEAF
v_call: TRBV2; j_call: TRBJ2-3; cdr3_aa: ASSEGSDRQY
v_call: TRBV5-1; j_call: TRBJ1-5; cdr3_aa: ASSLSGTGVNQPQH
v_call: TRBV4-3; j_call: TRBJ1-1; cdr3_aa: ASSQDGFVNTEAF
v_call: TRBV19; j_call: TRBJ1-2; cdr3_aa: ASRRDTNVYGYT
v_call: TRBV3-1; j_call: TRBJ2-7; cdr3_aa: ASSQAGSDEQY
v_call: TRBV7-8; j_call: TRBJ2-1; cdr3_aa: ASSHLFRLAGGIEQF
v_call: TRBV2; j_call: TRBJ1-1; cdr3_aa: ASKPLANTEAF
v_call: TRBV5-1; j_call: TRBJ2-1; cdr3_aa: ASSLTSGSRWDEQF
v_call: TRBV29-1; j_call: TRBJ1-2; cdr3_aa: SVRVEYGYT
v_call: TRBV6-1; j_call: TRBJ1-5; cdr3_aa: ASSYSVQAQPQH
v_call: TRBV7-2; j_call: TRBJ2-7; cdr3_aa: ASSISGRVSYEQY
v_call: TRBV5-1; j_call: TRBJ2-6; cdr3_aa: ASSSGTEVPGANVLT
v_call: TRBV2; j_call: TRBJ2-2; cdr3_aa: ASSRAGEPF
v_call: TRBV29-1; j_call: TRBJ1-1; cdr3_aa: SVEADMLRAEAF
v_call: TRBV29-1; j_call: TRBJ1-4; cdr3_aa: SAWTGWGEKLF
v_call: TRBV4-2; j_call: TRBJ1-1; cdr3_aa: ASSLPPGQTKNTEAF
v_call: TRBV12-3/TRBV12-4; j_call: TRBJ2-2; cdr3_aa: ASTRDRGFNTGELF
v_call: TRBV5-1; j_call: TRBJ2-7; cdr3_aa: ASSAQGTNYEQY
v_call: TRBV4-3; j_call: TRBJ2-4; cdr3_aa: ASSQVGATKNIQY
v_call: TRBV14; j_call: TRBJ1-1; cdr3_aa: ASSQGGQTEAF
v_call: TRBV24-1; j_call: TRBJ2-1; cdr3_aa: ATSDWGQENNEQF